What follows are 15 T cell receptor beta chains derived from one specimen sequenced in a study of blood T cells in healthy people across ages (dated by TCRdb to the mid-2010s). Receptors were amplified or captured by 5' RACE. Sequenced on an Illumina HiSeq 2500. A second roughly 6 to 12 cycle PCR used a sample-barcoded 5' primer and a J-beta primer mix. In-frame beta chains were kept once TCRdb had trimmed the public reads at Q25 with fastp and called clones with MiXCR. Identical CDR3 proteins give one entry, which carries the most common genes and DNA. The sample includes roughly 730,000 distinct CDR3 sequences, with roughly 50% observed a single time. The ten biggest clones cover roughly 25% of the sample. Sample: blood. The receptors were gathered from a man aged 40-49 years in good health.

The chain carries TRBV28 and TRBJ2-2; D uncertain. The germline V gene encodes CDR1 MDHEN and CDR2 SYDVKM. Deletions cut 3 bases from V and 6 bases from J, with 8 bases between. This CDR3 comprises 13 residues. The CDR3: CASSLSLPGELFF. The CDR3 nucleotides are TGTGCCAGCAGTTTGAGTCTCCCCGGGGAGCTGTTTTTT.

The chain combines TRBV28 with TRBJ1-5; D call uncertain. This CDR3 spans 13 amino acids. The V gene lost 7 bases and the J gene lost 6 bases, with 13 bases spanning the gap. The germline CDR1 and CDR2 sequences are MDHEN and SYDVKM. Here the CDR3 reads CASTLAVPQPQHF. The CDR3 coding sequence is TGTGCCAGCACCCTGGCTGTCCCTCAGCCCCAGCATTTT.

V is TRBV6-6 and J is TRBJ1-1; perhaps TRBD1 as D (5 bases). Germline CDR1 reads MNHNY; CDR2 reads SVGAGI (reference sequence). This CDR3 contains 15 residues. V gave up 3 bases and J gave up 4 bases, with 15 bases separating them. The CDR3 DNA sequence: TGTGCCAGCAGTTATGTAGGAGGGGAGGGCACTGAAGCTTTCTTT. Its protein is CASSYVGGEGTEAFF.

J is TRBJ2-3 and V is TRBV5-5, with TRBD2 matching over 8 bases. Germline CDR1 and CDR2: SGHKS and YYEKEE (reference sequence). The junction had 4 bases not matched to a gene; V was cut back by 1 base and J by 3 bases. The CDR3 runs 15 residues. The CDR3 spells CASSLPAGDTDTQYF. The CDR3 DNA follows: TGTGCCAGCAGCTTGCCAGCGGGGGATACAGATACGCAGTATTTT.

CDR3: CASSQDYSYEQYF. The CDR3 DNA reads as TGTGCCAGCAGCCAGGACTATTCCTACGAGCAGTACTTC. This rearrangement joins TRBV3-1 to TRBJ2-7; a possible D gene is TRBD2 (6 bases). V was cut by 3 bases and J by 1 base, with 7 bases left in between. Germline-derived CDR1 and CDR2 are LGHDT and YNNKEL (reference sequence). The CDR3 consists of 13 residues.

This clonotype was seen at least ten times. The rearrangement links TRBV7-2 to TRBJ2-3; D is uncertain. The V end was cut by 3 bases, the J end by 0 bases, with 13 bases between. The length of the CDR3 is 16 residues. Germline CDR1 and CDR2: SGHTA and FQGNSA. The CDR3 coding sequence is TGTGCCAGCAGCTTGAGACGGGCCGCTAGCACAGATACGCAGTATTTT. Protein product: CASSLRRAASTDTQYF.

This chain joins TRBV4-2 and TRBJ1-5; no definite D call. The CDR3 is made up of 12 amino acids. V was pared by 1 base and J by 7 bases, with 5 bases between. Looked up from germline, CDR1 is LGHNA and CDR2 is YNFKEQ. The CDR3 region is CASSQASQPQHF. DNA of the CDR3: TGTGCCAGCAGCCAAGCATCCCAGCCCCAGCATTTT.

This clonotype was found a few times. The chain is built from TRBV13 and TRBJ1-5; D uncertain. The CDR3 is made up of 14 amino acids. The V end was cut by 3 bases, the J end by 3 bases, with 9 bases between. The germline V gene has CDR1 PRHDT and CDR2 FYEKMQ (reference sequence). In nucleotides, the CDR3 is TGTGCCAGCAGCTTCCGGGTCCTCAATCAGCCCCAGCATTTT. Translated, it gives CASSFRVLNQPQHF.

The J gene is TRBJ2-4, the V gene TRBV29-1; 9 bases fit TRBD1. The DNA end is more similar to TRBJ2-7, so the J call may be wrong. Germline V gives CDR1 SQVTM, CDR2 ANQGSEA. This CDR3 is built from 18 residues. The CDR3 here is CSVGPLAGTGSRSYEQYF. Here the CDR3 DNA reads TGCAGCGTCGGCCCCTTAGCCGGGACAGGGTCCAGATCTTACGAGCAGTACTTC.

This clonotype showed up just once. V and J are TRBV12-3 or TRBV12-4 and TRBJ1-5; D unclear. The CDR3 spans 16 residues. V was shortened by 5 bases and J by 1 base, with 15 bases between the two germline ends. The CDR3 reads CASSPNRGISNQPQHF. CDR3 coding DNA: TGTGCCAGCAGTCCGAACCGGGGAATCAGCAATCAGCCCCAGCATTTT.

This chain uses TRBV20-1 with TRBJ1-5, with D possibly TRBD1 on 5 matching bases. The CDR3 is made up of 16 amino acids. Deletions cut 6 bases from V and 7 bases from J, with 25 bases between. Germline CDR1 and CDR2: DFQATT and SNEGSKA (reference sequence). The CDR3 is CSADDSTAGDGQPQHF. The CDR3 DNA sequence: TGCAGTGCCGACGACAGTACGGCGGGGGATGGCCAGCCCCAGCATTTT.

The chain recombines TRBV5-1 with TRBJ2-1; TRBD1 or TRBD2 may be the D gene (5 bases each). The CDR3 spans 15 residues. Trimming pared 4 bases from V and 6 bases from J, leaving 17 bases between. Looked up from germline, CDR1 is SGHRS and CDR2 is YFSETQ. This chain's CDR3 is CASSKGRERGNEQFF. CDR3 DNA: TGCGCCAGCAGCAAGGGCAGGGAGAGGGGCAATGAGCAGTTCTTC.

The chain combines TRBV12-5 with TRBJ2-3, with TRBD2 matching over 10 bases. CDR3 length equals 16 residues. The germline V gene encodes CDR1 LGHNT and CDR2 FRNRAP. Trimming removed 7 bases from V and 3 bases from J; junction bases left unmatched: 10. The DNA of the CDR3 is TGTGCTAGTGCCTTCGGTTCTAGCGGGAGTACAGATACGCAGTATTTT. This encodes CASAFGSSGSTDTQYF.

This clonotype was seen a few times. The chain recombines TRBV29-1 with TRBJ1-2; TRBD1 agrees at 8 bases. Germline V CDR1 and CDR2: SQVTM, ANQGSEA. Trimming took 4 bases from V and 5 from J; bases not matched to a gene: 6. The CDR3 loop spans 13 amino acids. Written as DNA, the CDR3 is TGCAGCGTTGCCCAGGGGGCTGGGTATGGCTACACCTTC. Translated, it gives CSVAQGAGYGYTF. Full variable domain (outside the CDR3, taken from reference TRBV29-1 and TRBJ1-2): SAVISQKPSRDICQRGTSLTIQCQVDSQVTMMFWYRQQPGQSLTLIATANQGSEATYESGFVIDKFPISRPNLTFSTLTVSNMSPEDSSIYLCSVAQGAGYGYTFGSGTRLTVV.

Only a few counts were recorded for this clonotype. The chain links TRBV28 to TRBJ1-6; TRBD1 aligns across 8 bases. The J segment lost 4 bases and the V segment lost 7 bases, leaving 3 bases of the junction unmatched. From germline, CDR1 is MDHEN and CDR2 SYDVKM. This CDR3 is built from 14 residues. CDR3 bases: TGTGCCAGCAAAGACAGGGGATATAATTCACCCCTCCACTTT. Its translation is CASKDRGYNSPLHF. Drawing the rest from reference TRBV28 and TRBJ1-6, the complete variable domain is DVKVTQSSRYLVKRTGEKVFLECVQDMDHENMFWYRQDPGLGLRLIYFSYDVKMKEKGDIPEGYSVSREKKERFSLILESASTNQTSMYLCASKDRGYNSPLHFGNGTRLTVT.